There are a few counts of the clone carrying this T cell receptor beta chain. Its antigen is currently unknown. As to time point: patch test 2, 6 weeks after DPC sensitization. Treatment here: therapeutic diphenylcyclopropenone sensitization with weekly scalp DPC. A single record per CDR3 protein comes from TCRdb applying MiXCR to the RACE reads. The sample records just over 350,000 distinct CDR3 sequences, nearly 6.5% being singletons. CDR3 length equals 12 residues. V shed 6 bases and J shed 6 bases, with 10 bases lying between them. The germline V gene has CDR1 MNHNS and CDR2 SASEGT. The record originates from a study of human T cells and chemical hapten exposure. At the level of the study: 2% DPC was applied to about 2 cm by about 2 cm of upper inner arm skin for sensitization. General study points: After DPC sensitization, TCRs above 1 in 1000 frequency showed no change.

This rearrangement joins TRBV6-1 to TRBJ2-3; no firm D call. This TCR came from a woman aged 18-29 years with alopecia areata. Some clones in this sample may be carry-over from other donors' samples. The material sequenced was whole blood, taken in connection with sensitization to the hapten diphenylcyclopropenone (DPC). The CDR3 DNA is TGTGCCAGCAGGGGCCCAAGGGATACGCAGTATTTT. Translating gives CASRGPRDTQYF.